The 26 T cell receptor beta chains below come from one sample, sequenced in a study of control samples from healthy donors and cancer patients (TCRdb year 2020). Receptor libraries were prepared by the immunoSEQ multiplex PCR assay. TCRdb stores this immuneACCESS table with in-frame sequences only. Part of the clones is absent; in the studies checked, under half of the shortfall reflects unresolved V genes, and no reason is known for the rest. In this sample the table shows 130,000 or so clones, 94% of which occur a single time. The ten most abundant clones make up 13% of the sample. The specimen was blood. These receptors all come from a man aged 35-49 years in good health.

The genes are TRBV24-1 and TRBJ1-2; TRBD1 matches at 8 bases. The CDR3 length is 13 residues. Germline CDR1 KGHDR, CDR2 SFDVKD. V shed 7 bases and J 4 bases; nucleotides not matched to a gene: 4. CDR3 nucleotide sequence: TGTGCCACCAGGGACAGGGTGGGCTATGGCTACACCTTC. Translating gives CATRDRVGYGYTF.

The rearrangement joins TRBV27 to TRBJ2-1; the D call may be TRBD1 or TRBD2 (5 bases each). The CDR3 has 14 amino acids. Germline CDR1 is MNHEY and CDR2 is SMNVEV (reference sequence). The V end lost 5 bases, the J end lost 9 bases, and 17 bases lay between the germline ends. The CDR3 sequence: CASSPGTPGGEQFF. CDR3 coding DNA: TGTGCCAGCAGTCCCGGGACCCCCGGTGGTGAGCAGTTCTTC.

In the case of this clone: The same CDR3 can be traced to other DNA sequences in this sample. V usage is TRBV28 and J usage is TRBJ1-6; D might be TRBD1 (5 bases). The V and J ends lost 3 bases and 5 bases respectively, with 8 bases between them. Germline V gene data show CDR1 as MDHEN and CDR2 as SYDVKM. The CDR3 has 14 residues. CDR3 amino acids: CASSLTGDNSPLHF. CDR3 DNA: TGTGCCAGCAGTTTGACGGGGGATAATTCACCCCTCCACTTT.

The chain joins TRBV3-1 (or the pseudogene TRBV3-2) to TRBJ1-6; D gene unclear. The length of the CDR3 is 15 residues. V lost 4 bases and J lost 7, with 14 bases in between. Germline CDR1 reads LGHDT; CDR2 reads YNNKEL (reference sequence). The CDR3 DNA sequence: TGTGCCAGCAGCCCGGTGGGGAAGGGAAATTCACCCCTCCACTTT. As protein: CASSPVGKGNSPLHF.

The rearrangement links TRBV5-1 to TRBJ2-5, with 7 bases identical to TRBD1. In germline, CDR1 is SGHRS, CDR2 YFSETQ. J gave up 2 bases and V 4 bases, and 8 bases lay outside the gene matches. The length of the CDR3 is 15 residues. For the CDR3, the DNA is TGCGCCAGCAGCCCCCGGGACAGCCAACAAGAGACCCAGTACTTC. This translates into CASSPRDSQQETQYF.

CDR3 nucleotide sequence: TGTGCCAGCAGTTCCGAATACGAGCAGTACTTC. Amino acids: CASSSEYEQYF. The rearrangement uses TRBV28 and TRBJ2-7; D unclear. Looked up from germline, CDR1 is MDHEN and CDR2 is SYDVKM. This CDR3 contains 11 residues. Trimming shortened V by 4 bases and J by 4 bases, and 5 bases separated the two germline ends. Filled out from reference TRBV28 and TRBJ2-7, the complete variable domain reads DVKVTQSSRYLVKRTGEKVFLECVQDMDHENMFWYRQDPGLGLRLIYFSYDVKMKEKGDIPEGYSVSREKKERFSLILESASTNQTSMYLCASSSEYEQYFGPGTRLTVT.

The chain joins TRBV12-5 to TRBJ1-4; a weak D match, TRBD1 (6 bases). V lost 7 bases and J lost 10, with 19 bases in between. In germline, CDR1 is LGHNT, CDR2 FRNRAP. There are 14 residues in the CDR3. For the CDR3, the DNA is TGTGCTAGTGCCTCCGACTGGGGGCAGGGAAAACTGTTTTTT. Amino acids: CASASDWGQGKLFF.

The gene calls are TRBV2 and TRBJ1-2; a possible D gene is TRBD1 (5 bases). Trimming shortened V by 6 bases and J by 1 base, and 21 bases separated the two germline ends. The CDR3 is 17 amino acids. Germline-derived CDR1 and CDR2 are SNHLY and FYNNEI. CDR3 protein: CASRPVGRGNYNYGYTF. As DNA, the CDR3 is TGTGCCAGCAGGCCCGTCGGGAGGGGAAATTATAACTATGGCTACACCTTC.

V is TRBV7-2 and J is TRBJ1-4, with D unresolved. V lost 5 bases and J lost 4, with 8 bases in between. This CDR3 contains 13 residues. Germline-derived CDR1 and CDR2 are SGHTA and FQGNSA. The CDR3 reads CASSPVVNEKLFF. CDR3 DNA sequence: TGTGCCAGCAGCCCAGTGGTTAATGAAAAACTGTTTTTT.

This clone was seen a single time. V gene TRBV19 combines with J gene TRBJ2-4; a possible D gene is TRBD2 (6 bases). The V end lost 3 bases, the J end lost 11 bases, and 17 bases lay between the germline ends. The CDR3 loop spans 14 amino acids. Germline assignment: CDR1 LNHDA and CDR2 SQIVND (reference sequence). The CDR3 bases are TGTGCCAGTAGTATGGGGACGGGCGGGAAGGTTCAGTACTTC. Its translation is CASSMGTGGKVQYF.

The chain is built from TRBV11-2 and TRBJ1-4; 10 nucleotides align to TRBD1. The trim removed 5 bases at V and 5 bases at J, leaving 5 bases unmatched. The CDR3 consists of 15 residues. Germline loops: CDR1 SGHAT, CDR2 FQNNGV. The chain's CDR3 is CASSRDRGPNEKLFF. The CDR3 DNA is TGTGCCAGCAGCCGAGACAGGGGGCCGAATGAAAAACTGTTTTTT.

The chain couples TRBV4-1 to TRBJ1-6; 8 bases map to TRBD1. The CDR3 is 15 amino acids. Germline CDR1 and CDR2: MGHRA and YSYEKL. With 4 bases clipped from V and 11 bases from J, the junction kept 10 bases outside the gene matches. The CDR3 region is CASSPPTGEFAPLHF. CDR3 coding DNA: TGCGCCAGCAGCCCCCCGACAGGGGAGTTTGCACCCCTCCACTTT.

CDR3: CASSSGTGSTDTQYF. The CDR3 region has the DNA TGTGCCAGCAGCTCCGGGACAGGGAGCACAGATACGCAGTATTTT. V usage is TRBV13 and J usage is TRBJ2-3, with 9 bases matching TRBD1. V lost 4 bases to trimming and J lost 0 bases; unmatched junction nucleotides: 2. Germline CDR1 is PRHDT and CDR2 is FYEKMQ (reference sequence). The CDR3 is made up of 15 amino acids.

This chain connects TRBV10-3 to TRBJ1-2; 11 bases line up with TRBD1. Losses at the gene ends were 9 bases for V and 4 bases for J; bases not matched to a gene: 7. The length of the CDR3 is 14 residues. Germline V gene sequence: CDR1 ENHRY, CDR2 SYGVKD. The CDR3 bases are TGTGCCATTTCGGACAGGGGGCTTGGCTATGGCTACACCTTC. Amino acids: CAISDRGLGYGYTF.

The rearrangement uses TRBV6-4 and TRBJ1-1, with D perhaps TRBD1 (6 bases). Trimming shortened V by 7 bases and J by 6 bases, and 15 bases separated the two germline ends. Germline V gives CDR1 MRHNA, CDR2 SNTAGT. There are 13 residues in the CDR3. CDR3 nucleotides: TGTGCCAGCAAGGAGACAGGCGACGCTGAAGCTTTCTTT. Translated: CASKETGDAEAFF.

The chain combines TRBV29-1 with TRBJ2-2; D gene ambiguous. CDR1 is SQVTM and CDR2 is ANQGSEA in the germline V gene. This CDR3 has 11 amino acids. The germline V and J ends were trimmed by 5 bases and 2 bases, with 3 bases remaining between them. The CDR3, as DNA: TGCAGCGTTATTAACACCGGGGAGCTGTTTTTT. Protein sequence: CSVINTGELFF.

This sequence joins TRBV28 and TRBJ1-1; TRBD1 matches at 8 bases. Germline V gene lookup returns CDR1 MDHEN and CDR2 SYDVKM. CDR3 length: 13 residues. V dropped 8 bases and J dropped 4; count of bases not matched to a gene: 6. CDR3 protein: CASGRGPVTEAFF. CDR3 bases: TGTGCCAGCGGCAGGGGGCCGGTCACTGAAGCTTTCTTT.

This CDR3 is CASSPGVGGGYEQYF. For the CDR3, the DNA is TGTGCCAGCAGCCCAGGCGTCGGGGGGGGCTACGAGCAGTACTTC. The J gene is TRBJ2-7, the V gene TRBV7-2; 8 nucleotides match TRBD2. CDR1 is SGHTA and CDR2 is FQGNSA in the germline V gene. There are 15 residues in the CDR3. The J segment lost 3 bases and the V segment lost 5 bases, leaving 9 bases of the junction unmatched.

This clone has only one observation. J is TRBJ1-1 and V is TRBV27, with D tentatively TRBD1 (6 bases). V dropped 3 bases and J dropped 1 base, with 9 bases sitting between them. CDR3 length equals 14 residues. Per germline, CDR1 MNHEY and CDR2 SMNVEV (reference sequence). CDR3: CASSLGARNTEAFF. The CDR3 DNA reads as TGTGCCAGCAGTTTGGGGGCGCGGAACACTGAAGCTTTCTTT.

The chain employs TRBV28 and TRBJ1-4, with D hard to call. Germline V CDR1 and CDR2: MDHEN, SYDVKM. CDR3 length: 12 residues. V dropped 6 bases and J dropped 8 bases, with 10 bases sitting between them. The CDR3 reads CASSQGREKLFF. The DNA for the CDR3 is TGTGCCAGCAGCCAAGGTCGAGAAAAACTGTTTTTT.

This clone was detected only once. The J gene is TRBJ2-1, the V gene TRBV10-3; tentative D call: TRBD2 (7 bases). Germline V lookup: CDR1 ENHRY, CDR2 SYGVKD. Trimming removed 4 bases from V and 6 bases from J, with 13 bases in between. The length of the CDR3 is 14 residues. CDR3 sequence: CAISGVGGANEQFF. The CDR3, as DNA: TGTGCCATCAGTGGTGTGGGGGGGGCCAATGAGCAGTTCTTC.

The chain combines TRBV3-1 (or the pseudogene TRBV3-2) with TRBJ1-5; D is undetermined. The germline V gene encodes CDR1 LGHDT and CDR2 YNNKEL (reference sequence). The CDR3 has 18 amino acids. Trimming shortened V by 0 bases and J by 4 bases, and 19 bases separated the two germline ends. CDR3 DNA: TGTGCCAGCAGCCAAGATATTCCGGGGAGCGCTCAAAATCAGCCCCAGCATTTT. Translated, it gives CASSQDIPGSAQNQPQHF.

The rearrangement links TRBV4-3 to TRBJ1-1, with D tentatively TRBD1 (6 bases). The germline gives CDR1 LGHNA, CDR2 YSLEER. Trimming took 1 base from V and 0 from J, leaving 12 bases between them. This CDR3 is 16 amino acids long. The CDR3 spells CASSQAYQGMNTEAFF. The CDR3 DNA reads as TGCGCCAGCAGCCAAGCCTATCAGGGGATGAACACTGAAGCTTTCTTT.

J is TRBJ2-7 and V is TRBV7-2, with TRBD2 matching 15 bases. V dropped 4 bases and J dropped 1; count of bases not matched to a gene: 5. This CDR3 spans 17 amino acids. Germline V CDR1 and CDR2: SGHTA, FQGNSA. CDR3 in amino acids: CASSSGLAGGLSYEQYF. The CDR3 DNA follows: TGTGCCAGCAGCTCCGGACTAGCGGGGGGGTTATCCTACGAGCAGTACTTC.

The J gene is TRBJ1-1, the V gene TRBV2; 9 bases fit TRBD1. This CDR3 contains 15 residues. The germline gives CDR1 SNHLY, CDR2 FYNNEI. The trim removed 9 bases at V and 0 bases at J, leaving 8 bases unmatched. For the CDR3, the DNA is TGTGCCAGTTTAGTCCGGGACAGGGTGAACACTGAAGCTTTCTTT. It codes for CASLVRDRVNTEAFF.

This sequence joins TRBV6-5 and TRBJ2-2; D is possibly TRBD1 (5 bases). The germline CDR1 and CDR2 sequences are MNHEY and SVGAGI. Trimming shortened V by 7 bases and J by 0 bases, and 12 bases separated the two germline ends. The CDR3 spans 15 residues. The DNA for the CDR3 is TGTGCCAGCATTAGACAGACCTCGAACACCGGGGAGCTGTTTTTT. As protein: CASIRQTSNTGELFF.